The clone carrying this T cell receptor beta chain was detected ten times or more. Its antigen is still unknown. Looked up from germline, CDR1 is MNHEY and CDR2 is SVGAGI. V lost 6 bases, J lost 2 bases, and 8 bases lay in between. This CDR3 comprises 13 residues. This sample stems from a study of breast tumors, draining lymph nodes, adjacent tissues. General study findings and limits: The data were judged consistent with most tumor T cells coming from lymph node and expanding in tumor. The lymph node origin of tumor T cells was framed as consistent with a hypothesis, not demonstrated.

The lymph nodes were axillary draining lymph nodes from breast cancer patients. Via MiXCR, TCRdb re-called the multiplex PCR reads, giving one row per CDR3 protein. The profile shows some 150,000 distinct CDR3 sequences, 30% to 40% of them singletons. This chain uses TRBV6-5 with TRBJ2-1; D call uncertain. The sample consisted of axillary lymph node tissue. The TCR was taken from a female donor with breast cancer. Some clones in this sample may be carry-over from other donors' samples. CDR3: CASRKVPYNEQFF. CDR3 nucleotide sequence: TGTGCCAGCAGGAAGGTCCCCTACAATGAGCAGTTCTTC.